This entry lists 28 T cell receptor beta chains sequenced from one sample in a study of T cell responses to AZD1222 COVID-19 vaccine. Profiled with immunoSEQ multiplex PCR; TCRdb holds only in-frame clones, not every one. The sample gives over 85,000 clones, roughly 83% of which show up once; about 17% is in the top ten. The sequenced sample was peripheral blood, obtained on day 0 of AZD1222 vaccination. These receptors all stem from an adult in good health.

CDR3 amino acids: CASSPLGTSTDTQYF. CDR3 coding DNA: TGTGCCAGCAGCCCTTTGGGGACTAGCACAGATACGCAGTATTTT. This chain links TRBV11-2 with TRBJ2-3; maybe TRBD2 (6 bases). The CDR3 consists of 15 residues. CDR1 and CDR2 from the germline V gene are SGHAT and FQNNGV. Trimming cost V 5 bases and J 0 bases, with 12 bases left between them.

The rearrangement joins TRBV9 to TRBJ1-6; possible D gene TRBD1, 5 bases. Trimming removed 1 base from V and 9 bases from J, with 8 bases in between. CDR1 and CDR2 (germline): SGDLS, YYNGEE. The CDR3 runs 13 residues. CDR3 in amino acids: CASSVPGFSPLHF. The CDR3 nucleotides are TGTGCCAGCAGCGTACCAGGGTTTTCACCCCTCCACTTT.

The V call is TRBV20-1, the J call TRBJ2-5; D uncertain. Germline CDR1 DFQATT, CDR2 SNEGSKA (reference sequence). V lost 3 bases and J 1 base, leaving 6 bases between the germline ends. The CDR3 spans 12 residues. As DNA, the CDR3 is TGCAGTGCTAGTCCTAGCCAAGAGACCCAGTACTTC. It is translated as CSASPSQETQYF.

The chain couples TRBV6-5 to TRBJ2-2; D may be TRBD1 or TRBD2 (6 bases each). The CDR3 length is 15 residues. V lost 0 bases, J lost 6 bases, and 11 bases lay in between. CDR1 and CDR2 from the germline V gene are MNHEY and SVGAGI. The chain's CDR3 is CASSYSGGLPGELFF. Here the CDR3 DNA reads TGTGCCAGCAGTTACTCCGGGGGCCTTCCCGGGGAGCTGTTTTTT.

CDR3 sequence reads: CASSFVGLAQETQYF. The CDR3 DNA reads TGTGCCAGCAGCTTCGTGGGACTAGCGCAAGAGACCCAGTACTTC. This chain connects TRBV5-6 to TRBJ2-5; 10 nucleotides match TRBD2. The CDR3 loop spans 15 amino acids. With 2 bases clipped from V and 2 bases from J, the junction kept 3 bases outside the gene matches. Looked up from germline, CDR1 is SGHDT and CDR2 is YYEEEE. Drawing the rest from reference TRBV5-6 and TRBJ2-5, the complete variable domain is DAGVTQSPTHLIKTRGQQVTLRCSPKSGHDTVSWYQQALGQGPQFIFQYYEEEERQRGNFPDRFSGHQFPNYSSELNVNALLLGDSALYLCASSFVGLAQETQYFGPGTRLLVL.

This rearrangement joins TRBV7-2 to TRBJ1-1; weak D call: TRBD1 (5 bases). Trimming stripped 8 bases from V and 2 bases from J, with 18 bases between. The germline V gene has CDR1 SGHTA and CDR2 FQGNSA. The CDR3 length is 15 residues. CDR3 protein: CASSLRGLVNTEAFF. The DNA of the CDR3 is TGTGCCAGCTCCCTGCGGGGCCTAGTAAACACTGAAGCTTTCTTT.

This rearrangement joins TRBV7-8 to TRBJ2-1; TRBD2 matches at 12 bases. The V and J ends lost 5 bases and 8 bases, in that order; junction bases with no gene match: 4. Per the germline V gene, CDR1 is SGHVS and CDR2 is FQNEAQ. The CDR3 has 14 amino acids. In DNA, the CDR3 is TGTGCCAGCAGCCGGACTAGCGGGGTTCATGAGCAGTTCTTC. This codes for CASSRTSGVHEQFF.

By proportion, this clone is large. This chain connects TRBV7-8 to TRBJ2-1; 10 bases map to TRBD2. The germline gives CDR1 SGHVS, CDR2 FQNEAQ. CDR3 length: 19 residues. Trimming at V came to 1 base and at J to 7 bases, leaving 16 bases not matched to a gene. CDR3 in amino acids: CASSLGHPGAAGGRNEQFF. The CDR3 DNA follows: TGTGCCAGCAGCTTAGGCCACCCCGGAGCAGCGGGGGGGCGGAATGAGCAGTTCTTC.

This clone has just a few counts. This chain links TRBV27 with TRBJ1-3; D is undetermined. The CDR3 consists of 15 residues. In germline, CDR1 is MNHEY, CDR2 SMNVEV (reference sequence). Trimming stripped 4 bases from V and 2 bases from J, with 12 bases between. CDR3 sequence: CASSSLLVTGNTIYF. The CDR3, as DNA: TGTGCCAGCAGTTCCCTGCTGGTCACTGGAAACACCATATATTTT.

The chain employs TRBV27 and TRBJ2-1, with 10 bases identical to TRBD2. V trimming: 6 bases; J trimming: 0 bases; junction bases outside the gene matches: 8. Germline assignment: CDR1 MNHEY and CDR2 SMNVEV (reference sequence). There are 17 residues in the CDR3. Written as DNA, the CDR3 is TGTGCCAGCAGGCGATCAGCGGGGGGGAACTCCTACAATGAGCAGTTCTTC. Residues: CASRRSAGGNSYNEQFF.

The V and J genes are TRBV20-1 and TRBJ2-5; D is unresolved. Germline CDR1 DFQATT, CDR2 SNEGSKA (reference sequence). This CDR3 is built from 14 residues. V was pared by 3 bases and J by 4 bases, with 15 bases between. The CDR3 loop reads CSASLGSAGETQYF. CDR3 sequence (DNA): TGCAGTGCTAGTTTGGGATCGGCAGGAGAGACCCAGTACTTC.

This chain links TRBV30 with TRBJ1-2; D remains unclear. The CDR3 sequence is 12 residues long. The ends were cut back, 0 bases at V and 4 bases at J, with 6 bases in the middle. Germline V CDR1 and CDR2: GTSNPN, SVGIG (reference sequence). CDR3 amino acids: CAWSVRFYGYTF. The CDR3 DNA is TGTGCCTGGAGTGTCCGGTTCTATGGCTACACCTTC.

Written as DNA, the CDR3 is TGTGCCAGCAACAACGGGGGGGCCAGGGAGGTGCAGTTCTTC. Translated, it gives CASNNGGAREVQFF. The gene calls are TRBV6-5 and TRBJ2-1, with 8 nucleotides matching TRBD2. CDR1 is MNHEY and CDR2 is SVGAGI in the germline V gene. This CDR3 has 14 residues. J was trimmed by 12 bases and V by 7 bases; bases with no gene match: 14.

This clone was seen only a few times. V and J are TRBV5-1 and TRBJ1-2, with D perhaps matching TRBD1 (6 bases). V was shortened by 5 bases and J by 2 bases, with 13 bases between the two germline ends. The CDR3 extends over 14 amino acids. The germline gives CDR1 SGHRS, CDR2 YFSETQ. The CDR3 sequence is CASSFDRPNYGYTF. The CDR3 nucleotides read TGCGCCAGCAGTTTTGACAGGCCCAACTATGGCTACACCTTC.

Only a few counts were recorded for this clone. The CDR3 DNA reads as TGTGCCAGCAGTAACCGACAGGGCTCTGGGGCCAACGTCCTGACTTTC. It encodes CASSNRQGSGANVLTF. The chain is built from TRBV2 and TRBJ2-6, with 7 bases matching TRBD1. Trimming took 5 bases from V and 0 from J; bases not matched to a gene: 4. The CDR3 sequence is 16 residues long. Germline CDR1 reads SNHLY; CDR2 reads FYNNEI. The whole variable domain, remainder taken from reference TRBV2 and TRBJ2-6, is EPEVTQTPSHQVTQMGQEVILRCVPISNHLYFYWYRQILGQKVEFLVSFYNNEISEKSEIFDDQFSVERPDGSNFTLKIRSTKLEDSAMYFCASSNRQGSGANVLTFGAGSRLTVL.

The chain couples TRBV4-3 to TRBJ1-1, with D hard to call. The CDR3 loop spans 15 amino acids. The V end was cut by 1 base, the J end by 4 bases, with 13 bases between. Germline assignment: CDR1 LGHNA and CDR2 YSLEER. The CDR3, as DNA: TGCGCCAGCAGCCAAGCGGCAGGTTGGAGCACTGAAGCTTTCTTT. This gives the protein CASSQAAGWSTEAFF.

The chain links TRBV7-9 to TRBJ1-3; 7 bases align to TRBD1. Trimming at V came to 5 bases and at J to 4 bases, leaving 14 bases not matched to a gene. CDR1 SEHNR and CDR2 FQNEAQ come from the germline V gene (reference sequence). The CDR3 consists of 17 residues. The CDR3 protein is CASSLAIQGRGGNTIYF. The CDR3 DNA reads TGTGCCAGCAGCCTGGCTATACAGGGGCGTGGGGGAAACACCATATATTTT.

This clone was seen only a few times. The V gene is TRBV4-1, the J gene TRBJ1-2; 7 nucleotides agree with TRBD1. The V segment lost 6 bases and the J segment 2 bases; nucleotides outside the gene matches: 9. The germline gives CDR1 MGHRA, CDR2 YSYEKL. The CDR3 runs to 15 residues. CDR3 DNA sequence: TGCGCCAGCAGACCCTCGGACAGGACCAACTATGGCTACACCTTC. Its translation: CASRPSDRTNYGYTF.

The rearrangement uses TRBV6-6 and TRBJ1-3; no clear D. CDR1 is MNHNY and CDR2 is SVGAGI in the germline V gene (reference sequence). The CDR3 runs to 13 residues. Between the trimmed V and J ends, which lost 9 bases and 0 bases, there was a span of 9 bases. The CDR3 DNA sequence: TGTGCCAGTGTTGGATACTCTGGAAACACCATATATTTT. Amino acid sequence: CASVGYSGNTIYF.

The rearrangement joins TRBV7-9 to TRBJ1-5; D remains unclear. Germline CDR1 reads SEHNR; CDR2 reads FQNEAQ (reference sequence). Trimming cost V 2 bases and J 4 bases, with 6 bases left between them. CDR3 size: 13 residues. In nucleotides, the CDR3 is TGTGCCAGCAGCTTAACGGGGAATCAGCCCCAGCATTTT. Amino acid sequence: CASSLTGNQPQHF.

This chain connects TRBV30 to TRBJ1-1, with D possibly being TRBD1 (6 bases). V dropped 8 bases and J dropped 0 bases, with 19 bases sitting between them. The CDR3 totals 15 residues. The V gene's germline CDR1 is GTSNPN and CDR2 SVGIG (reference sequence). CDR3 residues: CATSGHLSMNTEAFF. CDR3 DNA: TGTGCCACCTCGGGACACCTGTCTATGAACACTGAAGCTTTCTTT.

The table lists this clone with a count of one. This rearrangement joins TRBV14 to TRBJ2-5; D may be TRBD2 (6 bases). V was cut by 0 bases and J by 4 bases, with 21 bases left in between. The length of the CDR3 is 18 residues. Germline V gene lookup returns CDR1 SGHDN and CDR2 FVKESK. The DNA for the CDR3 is TGTGCCAGCAGCCAAGATCGGGGACTGACCTCTCTCCGAGAGACCCAGTACTTC. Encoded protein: CASSQDRGLTSLRETQYF.

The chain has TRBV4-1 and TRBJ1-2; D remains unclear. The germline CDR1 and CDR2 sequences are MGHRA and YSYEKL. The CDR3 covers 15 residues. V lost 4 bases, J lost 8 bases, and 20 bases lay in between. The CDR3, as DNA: TGCGCCAGCAGCCGCGAAGGCCCCCTTGGGTGGGGCTACACCTTC. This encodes CASSREGPLGWGYTF.

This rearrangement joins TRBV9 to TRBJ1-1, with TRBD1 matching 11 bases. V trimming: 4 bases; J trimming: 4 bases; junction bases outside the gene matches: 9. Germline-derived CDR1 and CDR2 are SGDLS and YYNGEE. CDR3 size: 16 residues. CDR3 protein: CASSPSPGTGGTEAFF. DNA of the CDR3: TGTGCCAGCAGCCCTAGTCCCGGGACAGGGGGCACTGAAGCTTTCTTT.

In DNA form, the CDR3 reads TGTGCCAGCAGCCAAGAAAAGTCTAGCATCCGTTACGAGCAGTACTTC. This sequence encodes CASSQEKSSIRYEQYF. V usage is TRBV4-2 and J usage is TRBJ2-7, with D possibly matching TRBD2 (5 bases). The CDR3 spans 16 residues. Looked up from germline, CDR1 is LGHNA and CDR2 is YNFKEQ. The ends were cut back, 0 bases at V and 4 bases at J, with 16 bases in the middle.

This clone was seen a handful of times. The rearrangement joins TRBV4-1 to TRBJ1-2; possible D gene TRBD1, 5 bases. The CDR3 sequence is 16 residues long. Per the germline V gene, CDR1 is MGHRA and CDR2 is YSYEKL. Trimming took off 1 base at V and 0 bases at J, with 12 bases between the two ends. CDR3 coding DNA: TGCGCCAGCAGCCAAGCACGGGACCCTTCTAACTATGGCTACACCTTC. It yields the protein CASSQARDPSNYGYTF.

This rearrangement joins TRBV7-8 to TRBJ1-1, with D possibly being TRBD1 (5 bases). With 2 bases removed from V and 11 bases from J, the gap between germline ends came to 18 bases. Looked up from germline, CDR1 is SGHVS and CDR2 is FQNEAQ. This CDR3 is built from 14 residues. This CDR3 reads CASSLTFRVDGAFF. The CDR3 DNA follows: TGTGCCAGCAGCTTAACTTTCAGGGTGGATGGGGCTTTCTTT.

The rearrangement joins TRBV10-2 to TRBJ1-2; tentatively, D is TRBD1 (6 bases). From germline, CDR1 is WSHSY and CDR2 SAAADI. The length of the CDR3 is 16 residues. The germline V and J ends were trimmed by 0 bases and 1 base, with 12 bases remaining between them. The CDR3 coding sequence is TGCGCCAGCAGTGAGTCGTTGGGGGCGAATAACTATGGCTACACCTTC. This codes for CASSESLGANNYGYTF.